This is a list of T cell receptor beta chains from one sample in a study of T cell repertoires in cytomegalovirus infection. One entry per CDR3 protein results from TCRdb running MiXCR on the reads. The sample consists of more than 350,000 distinct CDR3 sequences, about a third of them appearing once. The sample consisted of PBMCs. The receptor source for this set is a human donor in good health (CMV status not recorded). Some clones in this sample may be carry-over from other donors' samples. Both conserved end residues are part of each CDR3. D genes are given only for firm matches. Some rows have no size entry. The others give once, few or many, or a class for an expanded clone.

v_gene	d_gene	j_gene	abundance	CDR3aa	CDR3nt
TRBV4-3	.	TRBJ2-2	.	CASSQVSGSTGELFF	TGCGCCAGCAGCCAAGTCTCAGGGTCCACCGGGGAGCTGTTTTTT
TRBV6-5	TRBD2	TRBJ2-5	many	CASSSLLAGNQETQYF	TGTGCCAGCAGTTCCCTTCTAGCGGGGAACCAAGAGACCCAGTACTTC
TRBV2	TRBD2	TRBJ2-1	few	CASSSISGGDQFF	TGTGCCAGCAGTTCTATTAGCGGGGGGGATCAGTTCTTC
TRBV7-6	.	TRBJ1-2	few	CASSPRDKINYGYTF	TGTGCCAGCAGCCCACGGGACAAGATTAACTATGGCTACACCTTC
TRBV5-1	TRBD1	TRBJ2-7	.	CASSLAGTGVLYEQYF	TGCGCCAGCAGCTTGGCCGGGACAGGGGTCCTCTACGAGCAGTACTTC
TRBV6-5	.	TRBJ1-5	few	CASSPDQGSQPQHF	TGTGCCAGCAGTCCTGACCAGGGGAGTCAGCCCCAGCATTTT
TRBV4-1	.	TRBJ2-7	.	CASSQARDNDEQYF	TGCGCCAGCAGCCAAGCCCGGGACAACGACGAGCAGTACTTC
TRBV7-9	.	TRBJ1-4	few	CASSLAGHSTNEKLFF	TGTGCCAGCAGCTTAGCTGGGCACTCAACTAATGAAAAACTGTTTTTT
TRBV6-2/TRBV6-3	.	TRBJ1-5	few	CASSYKGRNQPQHF	TGTGCCAGCAGTTATAAGGGACGGAATCAGCCCCAGCATTTT
TRBV25-1	.	TRBJ1-5	.	CASSEQYQPQHF	TGTGCCAGCAGTGAGCAGTACCAGCCCCAGCATTTT
TRBV7-6	TRBD1	TRBJ2-2	.	CASRRTGGNGGELFF	TGTGCCAGCAGAAGGACAGGGGGCAATGGCGGGGAGCTGTTTTTT
TRBV19	.	TRBJ1-1	many	CASSIDADSLMNTEAFF	TGTGCCAGTAGTATAGATGCTGACAGCCTTATGAACACTGAAGCTTTCTTT
TRBV5-4	.	TRBJ2-7	.	CATRNARTLSYEQYF	TGTGCCACTCGAAACGCGCGGACCCTCTCCTACGAGCAGTACTTC
TRBV7-2	TRBD1	TRBJ1-1	many	CASSFGGQGVEAFF	TGTGCCAGCAGCTTTGGGGGACAGGGGGTTGAAGCTTTCTTT
TRBV15	.	TRBJ1-1	.	CATSRVGDMNTEAFF	TGTGCCACCAGCAGAGTAGGAGACATGAACACTGAAGCTTTCTTT
TRBV6-6	.	TRBJ1-2	few	CASVRFWEETPYGYTF	TGTGCCAGCGTCAGGTTCTGGGAGGAAACACCCTATGGCTACACCTTC
TRBV7-2	.	TRBJ2-7	many	CASSLTPGQLGTYEQYF	TGTGCCAGCAGCTTAACCCCCGGACAGTTAGGGACCTACGAGCAGTACTTC
TRBV7-2	.	TRBJ1-3	few	CASSLLGPYSGNTIYF	TGTGCCAGCAGCCTTCTCGGGCCCTACTCTGGAAACACCATATATTTT
TRBV27	.	TRBJ2-4	.	CASSQGSPKNIQYF	TGTGCCAGCTCACAGGGTTCACCCAAAAACATTCAGTACTTC
TRBV12-3/TRBV12-4	TRBD1	TRBJ1-1	many	CASRGDSLRTEAFF	TGTGCCAGCAGGGGGGACAGCCTGAGGACTGAAGCTTTCTTT